This is a list of T cell receptor beta chains from one sample in a study of vaccination and CD4 T cells after COVID-19. TCRdb analysed the PCR reads with MiXCR anew, one entry per CDR3 protein. The sample gives about 20,000 distinct CDR3 sequences, about 39% of which show up once; roughly an eighth is in the top ten. These receptors' targets are unknown. The specimen was CD4+ T cells from blood, cultured in vitro. These TCRs come from a human donor who had recovered from COVID-19. Both conserved end residues are part of each CDR3. The D gene is left open where the match is weak. A clone size is listed for some rows: how often the clone was seen (once, few, many), or a class if it is expanded.

TRBD1 | . | TRBJ1-2 | TRBV28 | TGTGCCAGCAGTTCCGGGACAGGGGGCTCTCCGTATGGCTACACCTTC | CASSSGTGGSPYGYTF
TRBD2 | . | TRBJ2-5 | TRBV11-1 | TGTGCCAGCAGCTTAGTTCCGCCTAGCGGGGGGTTGTACCAAGAGACCCAGTACTTC | CASSLVPPSGGLYQETQYF
. | . | TRBJ2-2 | TRBV4-1 | TGCGCCAGCAGCCAAGCTCGGATGAACACCGGGGAGCTGTTTTTT | CASSQARMNTGELFF
. | . | TRBJ2-7 | TRBV2 | TGTGCCAGCAGTGAAGAGGATTTCGGGACGGCTATATACGAGCAGTACTTC | CASSEEDFGTAIYEQYF
. | . | TRBJ2-7 | TRBV5-4 | TGTGCCAGCAGCTTCGACGGAAACTACGAGCAGTACTTC | CASSFDGNYEQYF
. | few | TRBJ1-5 | TRBV28 | TGTGCCAGCAGTCCAAGTAGGGGTTGGCCCCAGCATTTT | CASSPSRGWPQHF
TRBD2 | . | TRBJ2-3 | TRBV6-2/TRBV6-3 | TGTGCCAACAGTGACCCCGGGGGGACGAAAGGTGCAGATACGCAGTATTTT | CANSDPGGTKGADTQYF
TRBD1 | . | TRBJ1-2 | TRBV5-1 | TGCGCCAGCAGCTGGACAGGGGATGAAAGCTATGGCTACACCTTC | CASSWTGDESYGYTF
. | . | TRBJ2-3 | TRBV28 | TGTGCCAGCAGTTCGACCGGGGTGGGGGCAGATACGCAGTATTTT | CASSSTGVGADTQYF
. | . | TRBJ1-1 | TRBV28 | TGTGCCAGCAGCCGATTATTTGATGAAGCTTTCTTT | CASSRLFDEAFF
. | . | TRBJ1-6 | TRBV5-3 | TGCGCCAGCAGCTGGGCGGACAGTGGATCACCCCTCCACTTT | CASSWADSGSPLHF
. | . | TRBJ1-2 | TRBV6-1 | TGTGCCAGCAGGGCAGGGTACAACTATGGCTACACCTTC | CASRAGYNYGYTF
. | . | TRBJ2-2 | TRBV15 | TGTGCCACCAGCAGAGATAAATCCGACTACACCGGGGAGCTGTTTTTT | CATSRDKSDYTGELFF
TRBD2 | . | TRBJ2-7 | TRBV20-1 | TGCAGTGCCAGAATAGCGGGAGGAAGGTACGAGCAGTACTTC | CSARIAGGRYEQYF
. | . | TRBJ2-5 | TRBV12-3/TRBV12-4 | TGTGCCAGCAGATGTAACAGGGGGGGATGCGACCAAGAGACCCAGTACTTC | CASRCNRGGCDQETQYF
. | . | TRBJ1-3 | TRBV7-2 | TGTGCCAGCAGGTGGCGGGTAGGGGGAAACACCATATATTTT | CASRWRVGGNTIYF
TRBD1 | . | TRBJ1-2 | TRBV12-3/TRBV12-4 | TGTGCCAGCAGTCCCCGACAGGGTGGGGTTCGCGGCTACACCTTC | CASSPRQGGVRGYTF
. | . | TRBJ2-7 | TRBV6-1 | TGTGCCAGCAGTGGGTGGGTCGGCGAGCAGTACTTC | CASSGWVGEQYF
. | once | TRBJ2-7 | TRBV20-1 | TGCAGTGCTAGTGGGACTTCGGGGGAGCAGTACTTC | CSASGTSGEQYF
. | . | TRBJ2-7 | TRBV20-1 | TGCAGTGCTAGAGCGTACGGGGGTAGGAACGAGCAGTACTTC | CSARAYGGRNEQYF
. | . | TRBJ1-2 | TRBV18 | TGTGCCAGCTCACCACTAAGAGGGGTCCGCTACACCTTC | CASSPLRGVRYTF
. | . | TRBJ2-7 | TRBV6-2/TRBV6-3 | TGTGCCAGCAGTTACCCCCAGGGGAAAATCTCCTACGAGCAGTACTTC | CASSYPQGKISYEQYF
. | . | TRBJ1-1 | TRBV4-1 | TGCGCCAGCAGCCAAGATGCAGGGCGTGGTAGCACTGAAGCTTTCTTT | CASSQDAGRGSTEAFF
TRBD2 | . | TRBJ2-2 | TRBV27 | TGTGCCAGCAGTTCTATGGCTAGCGGGAACGTTGGGGCCGGGGAGCTGTTTTTT | CASSSMASGNVGAGELFF
TRBD2 | . | TRBJ2-5 | TRBV11-2 | TGTGCCAGCAGCTTAGTTGGACCGAGGTCGGAACTAGCGGATAATCAAGAGACCCAGTACTTC | CASSLVGPRSELADNQETQYF
. | few | TRBJ1-6 | TRBV28 | TGTGCCAGCAGAGGCACCGTACCCCTCCACTTT | CASRGTVPLHF
. | few | TRBJ1-5 | TRBV7-2 | TGTGCCAGCAGCTTCACAGGGACTGGTCAGCCCCAGCATTTT | CASSFTGTGQPQHF
. | . | TRBJ1-2 | TRBV9 | TGTGCCAGCAGCGTAGCCCCAGGGATAGCTAACTATGGCTACACCTTC | CASSVAPGIANYGYTF
TRBD1 | . | TRBJ2-1 | TRBV4-3 | TGCGCCAGCAGCCAAGTTTTATTGGCGGGACAGGGGCCGAGAGGTTCCTACAATGAGCAGTTCTTC | CASSQVLLAGQGPRGSYNEQFF
TRBD1 | . | TRBJ1-1 | TRBV7-2 | TGTGCCAATAGAAGAACAGGGGCAACTGAAGCTTTCTTT | CANRRTGATEAFF
TRBD2 | . | TRBJ2-1 | TRBV27 | TGTGCCAGCAGTTTGGGGTTAGGACTAGCGGGTAATGAGCAGTTCTTC | CASSLGLGLAGNEQFF
. | . | TRBJ2-3 | TRBV5-4 | TGTGCCAGCAGCCCCCCGGAGCGGAGAGGCACAGATACGCAGTATTTT | CASSPPERRGTDTQYF
. | few | TRBJ2-2 | TRBV6-2/TRBV6-3 | TGTGCCAGCAATTTAGGTTCGGACACCGGGGAGCTGTTTTTT | CASNLGSDTGELFF
TRBD1 | . | TRBJ2-3 | TRBV7-8 | TGTGCCAGCAGCACCCGGGACAGGGGGCGAACAGATACGCAGTATTTT | CASSTRDRGRTDTQYF
. | . | TRBJ2-2 | TRBV20-1 | TGCAGTGCTAGAGCGGCGGGACAGATGAACACCGGGGGGCTGTTTTTT | CSARAAGQMNTGGLFF
. | few | TRBJ1-2 | TRBV6-1 | TGTGCCGCCGGAAGCGAGGTCTATGGCTACACCTTC | CAAGSEVYGYTF
TRBD1 | few | TRBJ1-1 | TRBV10-3 | TGTGCCATCAGTGAGGGACAGGGTAACACTGAAGCTTTCTTT | CAISEGQGNTEAFF
. | . | TRBJ2-1 | TRBV19 | TGTGCCAGTAGTATCGACAGTAGCTCCTACAATGAGCAGTTCTTC | CASSIDSSSYNEQFF
TRBD2 | . | TRBJ2-2 | TRBV11-3 | TGTGCCAGCAGCCGGAAGGTGGGAGGGGTCTTCGCCGGGGAGCTGTTTTTT | CASSRKVGGVFAGELFF
. | . | TRBJ1-5 | TRBV19 | TGTGCCAGTACGGGGGGGTCCCCTTACAATCAGCCCCAGCATTTT | CASTGGSPYNQPQHF
TRBD2 | . | TRBJ2-2 | TRBV6-1 | TGTGCCAGCAGAGGACTAGCGGGGGGCGCGAACACCGGGGAGCTGTTTTTT | CASRGLAGGANTGELFF
TRBD1 | few | TRBJ2-7 | TRBV6-5 | TGTGCCAGCAGTTACTCGAGACAGGGGAACCACGAGCAGTACTTC | CASSYSRQGNHEQYF
. | . | TRBJ2-6 | TRBV10-3 | TGTGCCAGCAGTTACGACAGGTACCGCTCTGGGGCCAACGTCCTGACTTTC | CASSYDRYRSGANVLTF
TRBD1 | . | TRBJ1-5 | TRBV6-1 | TGTGCCAGCAGTGGACAGGGATTTAGCAATCAGCCCCAGCATTTT | CASSGQGFSNQPQHF